The present TCR beta chain was sequenced within a study of early T cells in non-severe SARS-CoV-2 infection. About the study: Chains were unpaired, as sequencing was done on bulk RNA from unsorted whole blood.

Researchers tagged individual cDNA molecules with unique molecular identifiers. One entry per CDR3 protein, called by TCRdb with MiXCR from the 5' RACE reads. The sample consists of tens of thousands of distinct CDR3 sequences, approximately 13% of them appearing once. This CDR3 is 16 amino acids long. Germline loops: CDR1 LNHDA, CDR2 SQIVND (reference sequence). Whole-study results and caveats: Anti-spike CD8 responses were favored in VDJdb matching, and private and CD4 specificities were missed.

Comments on this clonotype: Antigen unknown. An end of the junction differs from the germline gene, which may be a read error.

The chain is built from TRBV19 and TRBJ2-4; 7 nucleotides agree with TRBD1. This sequence originates from an adult who was a healthcare worker with PCR-confirmed SARS-CoV-2 infection or an uninfected control (not recorded which). Sequencing used whole blood. The chain's CDR3 is CAGSTGQSGVKNIQYF. The CDR3 DNA sequence: TGTGCCGGTAGTACGGGACAGTCCGGGGTCAAAAACATTCAGTACTTC.